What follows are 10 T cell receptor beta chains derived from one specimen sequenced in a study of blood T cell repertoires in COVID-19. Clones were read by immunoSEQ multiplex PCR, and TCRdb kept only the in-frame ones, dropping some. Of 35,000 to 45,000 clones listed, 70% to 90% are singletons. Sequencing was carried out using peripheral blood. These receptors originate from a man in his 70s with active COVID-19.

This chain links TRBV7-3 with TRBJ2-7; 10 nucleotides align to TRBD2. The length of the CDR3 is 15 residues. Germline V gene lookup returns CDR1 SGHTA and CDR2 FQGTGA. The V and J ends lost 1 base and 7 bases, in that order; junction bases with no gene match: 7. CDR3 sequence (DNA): TGTGCCAGCAGCTTAAGGCTAGCGGGAGAAGGAGAGCAGTACTTC. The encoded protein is CASSLRLAGEGEQYF. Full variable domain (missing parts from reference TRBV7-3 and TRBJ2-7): GAGVSQTPSNKVTEKGKYVELRCDPISGHTALYWYRQSLGQGPEFLIYFQGTGAADDSGLPNDRFFAVRPEGSVSTLKIQRTERGDSAVYLCASSLRLAGEGEQYFGPGTRLTVT.

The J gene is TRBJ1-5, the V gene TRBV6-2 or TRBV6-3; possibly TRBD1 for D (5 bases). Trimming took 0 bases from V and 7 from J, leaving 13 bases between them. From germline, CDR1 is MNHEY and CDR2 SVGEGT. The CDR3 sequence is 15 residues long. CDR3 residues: CASSYSGRVGQPQHF. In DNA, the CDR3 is TGTGCCAGCAGTTACTCCGGCAGGGTAGGACAGCCCCAGCATTTT.

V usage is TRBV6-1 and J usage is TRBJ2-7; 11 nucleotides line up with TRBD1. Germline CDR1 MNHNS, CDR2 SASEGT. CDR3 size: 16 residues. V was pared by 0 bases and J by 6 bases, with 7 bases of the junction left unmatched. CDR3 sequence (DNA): TGTGCCAGCAGTGAAGCTAGGACAGGGGGCCGTCGCGAGCAGTACTTC. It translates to CASSEARTGGRREQYF.

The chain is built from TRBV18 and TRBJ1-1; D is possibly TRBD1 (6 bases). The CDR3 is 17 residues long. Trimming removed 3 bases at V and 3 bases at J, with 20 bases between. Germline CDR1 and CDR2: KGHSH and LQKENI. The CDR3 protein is CASSPLGPGARDTEAFF. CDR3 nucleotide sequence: TGTGCCAGCTCACCTCTGGGACCAGGGGCCAGGGACACTGAAGCTTTCTTT.

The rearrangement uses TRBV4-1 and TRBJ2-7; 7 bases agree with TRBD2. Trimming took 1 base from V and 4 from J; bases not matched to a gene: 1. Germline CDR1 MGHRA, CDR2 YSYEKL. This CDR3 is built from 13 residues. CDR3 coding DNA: TGCGCCAGCAGCCAAGCTAGCGGTTACGAGCAGTACTTC. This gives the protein CASSQASGYEQYF.

The CDR3 loop is CASSLRLAGGEQFF. The DNA for the CDR3 is TGTGCCAGCAGCTTAAGACTAGCGGGAGGTGAGCAGTTCTTC. V is TRBV7-3 and J is TRBJ2-1; 13 positions match TRBD2. The CDR3 loop spans 14 amino acids. Germline V CDR1 and CDR2: SGHTA, FQGTGA. V shed 1 base, J shed 9 bases, and the junction held 0 bases outside the gene matches. Complete variable domain (other parts from reference TRBV7-3 and TRBJ2-1): GAGVSQTPSNKVTEKGKYVELRCDPISGHTALYWYRQSLGQGPEFLIYFQGTGAADDSGLPNDRFFAVRPEGSVSTLKIQRTERGDSAVYLCASSLRLAGGEQFFGPGTRLTVL.

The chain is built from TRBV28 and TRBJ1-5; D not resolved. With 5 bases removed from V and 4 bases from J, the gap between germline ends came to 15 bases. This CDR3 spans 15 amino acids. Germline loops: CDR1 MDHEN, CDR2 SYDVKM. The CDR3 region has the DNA TGTGCCAGCAGTACCCCCGCCAGACTAAATCAGCCCCAGCATTTT. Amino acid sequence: CASSTPARLNQPQHF.

DNA for the CDR3: TGTGCCACCAGTGAAATGAGGGGGAGCCCCTACAATGAGCAGTTCTTC. This codes for CATSEMRGSPYNEQFF. The chain joins TRBV24-1 to TRBJ2-1; a weak D match, TRBD1 (6 bases). CDR1 and CDR2 (germline): KGHDR, SFDVKD. The V end was cut by 4 bases, the J end by 2 bases, with 14 bases between. The length of the CDR3 is 16 residues.

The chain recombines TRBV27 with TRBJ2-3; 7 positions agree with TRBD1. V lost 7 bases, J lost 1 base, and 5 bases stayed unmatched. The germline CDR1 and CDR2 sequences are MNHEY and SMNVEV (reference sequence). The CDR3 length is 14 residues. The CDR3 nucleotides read TGTGCCAGCACTTCCGGGACAGGCACAGATACGCAGTATTTT. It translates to CASTSGTGTDTQYF.

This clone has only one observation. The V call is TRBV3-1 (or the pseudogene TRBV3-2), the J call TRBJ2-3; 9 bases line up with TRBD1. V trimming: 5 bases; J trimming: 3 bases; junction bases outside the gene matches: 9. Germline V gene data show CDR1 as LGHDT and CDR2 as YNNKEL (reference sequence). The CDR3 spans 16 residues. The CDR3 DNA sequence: TGTGCCAGCAGCTTTCACTACAGGGGGCAAACAGATACGCAGTATTTT. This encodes CASSFHYRGQTDTQYF.